The source of this TCR beta chain is a study of metastatic and nonmetastatic thyroid tumors. About the research overall: It was across blood and tumor or nodule tissue from malignant and benign thyroid patients that repertoires were compared.

With MiXCR, TCRdb reprocessed the PCR reads. The sample holds approximately 90,000 clones; 8% to 9.5% are singletons and the top ten take roughly 10%. Thyroid surgery had not been preceded by any treatment in any patient. This clone occurred many times. Its specificity is not known. The junction does not match germline at one end; this may be a read error. Study-level points and caveats: Significantly greater TCR beta diversity was reportedly found in malignant thyroid tumors than in benign nodules (in blood and tumor).

The sample consisted of blood. The receptor was isolated from a female donor with papillary thyroid cancer or a benign thyroid nodule (not recorded which). Some clones in this sample may be carry-over from other donors' samples.

Written as DNA, the CDR3 is TGTGCCAGCAGCCAAGATCTCACCGGACAGGTCTCTTTT. This sequence encodes CASSQDLTGQVSF. The rearrangement links TRBV3-1 to TRBJ1-4, with 7 nucleotides matching TRBD1. CDR3 length equals 13 residues. The germline V gene has CDR1 LGHDT and CDR2 YNNKEL (reference sequence).